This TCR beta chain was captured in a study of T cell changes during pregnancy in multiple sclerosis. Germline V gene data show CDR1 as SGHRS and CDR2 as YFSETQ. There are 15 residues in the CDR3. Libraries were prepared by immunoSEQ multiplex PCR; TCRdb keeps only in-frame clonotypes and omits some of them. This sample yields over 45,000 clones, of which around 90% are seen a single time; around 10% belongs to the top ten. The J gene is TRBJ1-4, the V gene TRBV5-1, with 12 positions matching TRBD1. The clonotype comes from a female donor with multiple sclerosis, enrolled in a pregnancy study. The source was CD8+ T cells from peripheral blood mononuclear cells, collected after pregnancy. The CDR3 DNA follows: TGCCCATCGGGACAGGGGGCGCACACTAATGAAAAACTGTTTTTT. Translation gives CPSGQGAHTNEKLFF.